One T cell receptor (beta chain) is described in this entry. The data are from a study of blood T cell repertoires in COVID-19. TCRdb keeps only in-frame clones here, not all; method: immunoSEQ multiplex PCR. Of 110,000 or so clones in the sample, 85% to 90% were seen once. From germline, CDR1 is GTSNPN and CDR2 SVGIG (reference sequence). With 3 bases clipped from V and 1 base from J, the junction kept 6 bases outside the gene matches. CDR3 length: 15 amino acids. This receptor was obtained from a man aged 65 to 79 with active or convalescent COVID-19. What was sequenced was peripheral blood. The chain carries TRBV30 and TRBJ2-5; TRBD1 matches 9 bases. CDR3 coding DNA: TGTGCCTGGAGGGTCGGGACAGGGCTCCAAGAGACCCAGTACTTC. It codes for CAWRVGTGLQETQYF.